This T cell receptor beta chain was sequenced for a study of post-analysis software for immune sequencing data. Study-level results: Patients carried five TRBV segments more frequently than controls did, and TRBV5-6, TRBV5-1 and TRBV20-1 were among them.

At least ten counts were recorded for this clonotype. Its antigen is not identified. CDR1 is SGHTA, CDR2 FQGNSA, per germline. V dropped 1 base and J dropped 5 bases, with 8 bases sitting between them. The CDR3 sequence is 13 residues long. TCR beta libraries were prepared from cDNA with unique molecular identifiers. From the PCR reads, TCRdb called clonotypes with MiXCR, one entry per CDR3 protein. This repertoire shows roughly 570,000 distinct CDR3 sequences, 30% to 40% found once; its top ten account for 4.5% to 7.5%. J is TRBJ2-5 and V is TRBV7-2; D not certain. The receptor was isolated from a girl aged 2 to 17 with multiple sclerosis. Sequenced: blood. The DNA for the CDR3 is TGTGCCAGCAGCTTAGAGGCCGGCGAGACCCAGTACTTC. The encoded protein is CASSLEAGETQYF.